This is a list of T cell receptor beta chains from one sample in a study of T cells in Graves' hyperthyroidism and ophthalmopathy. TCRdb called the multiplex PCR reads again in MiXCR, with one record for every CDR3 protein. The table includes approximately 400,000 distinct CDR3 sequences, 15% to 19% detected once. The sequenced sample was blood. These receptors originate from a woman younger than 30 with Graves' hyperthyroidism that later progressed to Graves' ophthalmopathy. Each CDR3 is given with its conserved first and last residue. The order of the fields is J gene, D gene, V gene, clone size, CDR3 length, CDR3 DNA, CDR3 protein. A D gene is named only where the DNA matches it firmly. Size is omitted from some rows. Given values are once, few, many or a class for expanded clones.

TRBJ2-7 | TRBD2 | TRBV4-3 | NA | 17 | TGCGCCAGCAGCCCCACGTACGCAAGCGGGAGGGCCTACGAGCAGTACTTC | CASSPTYASGRAYEQYF
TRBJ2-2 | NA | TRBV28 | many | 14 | TGTGCCAGCAGTTTATGGACACCAACCGGGGAGCTGTTTTTT | CASSLWTPTGELFF
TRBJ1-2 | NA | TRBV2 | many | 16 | TGTGCCAGCAGCCGCCTGCCAGGGGAAGCTAACTATGGCTACACCTTC | CASSRLPGEANYGYTF
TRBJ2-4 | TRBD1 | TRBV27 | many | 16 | TGTGCCAGCAGTTCACATTACAGGGGGGCCAAAAACATTCAGTACTTC | CASSSHYRGAKNIQYF
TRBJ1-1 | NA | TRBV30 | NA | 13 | TGTGCCTGGCGGGCTTCGGGGGACGCTGAAGCTTTCTTT | CAWRASGDAEAFF
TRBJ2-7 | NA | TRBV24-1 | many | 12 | TGTGCCACCAGTGATATCTCCTACGAGCAGTACTTC | CATSDISYEQYF
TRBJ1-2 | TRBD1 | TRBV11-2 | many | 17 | TGTGCCAGCAGCCCCCTGGTTACGGGACAGGGGGCCTATGGCTACACCTTC | CASSPLVTGQGAYGYTF
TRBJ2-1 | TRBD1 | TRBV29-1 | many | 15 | TGCAGCGTTGTCCCCCTACAGGGGACCTACAATGAGCAGTTCTTC | CSVVPLQGTYNEQFF
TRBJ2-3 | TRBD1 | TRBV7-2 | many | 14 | TGTGCCAGCGCAAGGACAGGAGGTAAAGATACGCAGTATTTT | CASARTGGKDTQYF
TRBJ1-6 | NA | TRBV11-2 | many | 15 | TGTGCCAGCAGCGATCACTCATCACTTAATTCACCCCTCCACTTT | CASSDHSSLNSPLHF
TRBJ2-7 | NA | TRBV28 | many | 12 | TGTGCCAGCAGTTTAGGTACGGGCGAGCAGTACTTC | CASSLGTGEQYF
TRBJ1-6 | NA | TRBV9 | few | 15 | TGTGCCAGCAGCGTAGGTGGGCTCTCGCATTCACCCCTCCACTTT | CASSVGGLSHSPLHF
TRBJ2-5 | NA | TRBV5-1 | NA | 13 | TGCGCCAGCAGCTTGTCATTAGTAGAGGGTTTGTACTTC | CASSLSLVEGLYF
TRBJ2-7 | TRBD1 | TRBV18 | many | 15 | TGTGCCAGCTCACTGGGACAGGGGGACGCCTACGAGCAGTACTTC | CASSLGQGDAYEQYF
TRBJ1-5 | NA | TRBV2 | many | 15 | TGTGCCAGCAGTGAGGGCAGCAGCCTCAATCAGCCCCAGCATTTT | CASSEGSSLNQPQHF
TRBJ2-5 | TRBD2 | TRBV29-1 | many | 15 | TGCAGCGTTGGGCTAGCGGGAGGGCCACGAGAGACCCAGTACTTC | CSVGLAGGPRETQYF
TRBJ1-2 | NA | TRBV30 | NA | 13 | TGTGCCTGGAGACCCGGGACACTCCCAGGCTACACCTTC | CAWRPGTLPGYTF
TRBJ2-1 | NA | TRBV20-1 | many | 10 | TGCAGTGGCAGGGGAGGTGAGCAGTTCTTC | CSGRGGEQFF
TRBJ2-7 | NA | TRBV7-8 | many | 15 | TGTGCCAGCAGCTTACTGGCCTTTACGAACTACGAGCAGTACTTC | CASSLLAFTNYEQYF
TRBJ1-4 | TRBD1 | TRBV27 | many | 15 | TGTGCCAGCAGCTTCTACCCGGGACAGGGGGAAAAACTGTTTTTT | CASSFYPGQGEKLFF
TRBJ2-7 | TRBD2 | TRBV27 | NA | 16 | TGTGCCAGCAGACGATCGACTAGCGGGGTTGACTACGAGCAGTACTTC | CASRRSTSGVDYEQYF
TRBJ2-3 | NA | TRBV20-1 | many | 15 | TGCAGTGCTAGCGGACTCTCGGCGGGGACAGATACGCAGTATTTT | CSASGLSAGTDTQYF
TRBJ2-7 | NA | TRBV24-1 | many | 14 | TGTGCCACCAGTGAGTCCGATCCCTCCTACGAGCAGTACTTC | CATSESDPSYEQYF
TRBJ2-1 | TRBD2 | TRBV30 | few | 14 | TGTGCCTGGAGTGTTGCGGGAGAGCCCAATGAGCAGTTCTTC | CAWSVAGEPNEQFF
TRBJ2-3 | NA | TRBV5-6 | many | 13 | TGTGCCAGCAGCTTGCAGGGTTCGTATACGCAGTATTTT | CASSLQGSYTQYF
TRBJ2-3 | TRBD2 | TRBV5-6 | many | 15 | TGTGCCAGCAGCCTCGGACTAGCGGGAGTGGATACGCAGTATTTT | CASSLGLAGVDTQYF
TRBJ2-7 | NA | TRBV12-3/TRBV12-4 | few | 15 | TGTGCCAGCAGTTTGTTAGCGGAATTGTCCTACGAGCAGTACTTC | CASSLLAELSYEQYF
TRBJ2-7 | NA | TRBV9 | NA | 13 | TGTGCCAGCAGCGTAGAGGGTGCGGACGAGCAGTACTTC | CASSVEGADEQYF
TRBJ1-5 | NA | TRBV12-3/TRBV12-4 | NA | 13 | TGTGCCAGCAGTCAGGATAGCTGGGCGCCCCAGCATTTT | CASSQDSWAPQHF
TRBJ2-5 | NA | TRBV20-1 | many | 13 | TGCAGTGCTAGTATCGGGGAGAGTGAGACCCAGTACTTC | CSASIGESETQYF
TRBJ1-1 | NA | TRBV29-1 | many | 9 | TGCAGCGTTGAACGGTCAGCTTTCTTT | CSVERSAFF
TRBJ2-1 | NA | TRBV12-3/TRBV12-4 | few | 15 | TGTGCCAGCAGCCTTTCTAGACACCCCTACAATGAGCAGTTCTTC | CASSLSRHPYNEQFF
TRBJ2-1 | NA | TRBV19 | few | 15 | TGTGCCAGTAGTATGGAGGGGGGATACTACAATGAGCAGTTCTTC | CASSMEGGYYNEQFF
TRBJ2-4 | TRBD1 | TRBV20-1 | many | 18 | TGCAGTGCTAGTGATTATGGGACAGGGCCTTTAATTAAAAACATTCAGTACTTC | CSASDYGTGPLIKNIQYF
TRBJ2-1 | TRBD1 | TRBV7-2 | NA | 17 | TGTGCCAGCAGCCACCGGGACAGGGGGCTTATGGGGAATGAGCAGTTCTTC | CASSHRDRGLMGNEQFF
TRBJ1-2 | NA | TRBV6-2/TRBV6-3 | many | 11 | TGTGCCAGCAGTTATCCCTATGGCTACACCTTC | CASSYPYGYTF
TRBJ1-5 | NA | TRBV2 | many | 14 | TGTGCCAGCAGTGTACGGGACCTCAATCAGCCCCAGCATTTT | CASSVRDLNQPQHF
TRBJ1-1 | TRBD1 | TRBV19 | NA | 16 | TGTGCCAGTAGTACAGGATTTCGGGACAGAAACACTGAAGCTTTCTTT | CASSTGFRDRNTEAFF
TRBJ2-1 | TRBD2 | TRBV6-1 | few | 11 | TGTGCCAGCCAAAGCGGGACGGTGGAGTTCTTC | CASQSGTVEFF
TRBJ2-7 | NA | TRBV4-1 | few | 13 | TGCGCCAGCAGCCATCGAGGCCAGGACGAGCAGTACTTC | CASSHRGQDEQYF